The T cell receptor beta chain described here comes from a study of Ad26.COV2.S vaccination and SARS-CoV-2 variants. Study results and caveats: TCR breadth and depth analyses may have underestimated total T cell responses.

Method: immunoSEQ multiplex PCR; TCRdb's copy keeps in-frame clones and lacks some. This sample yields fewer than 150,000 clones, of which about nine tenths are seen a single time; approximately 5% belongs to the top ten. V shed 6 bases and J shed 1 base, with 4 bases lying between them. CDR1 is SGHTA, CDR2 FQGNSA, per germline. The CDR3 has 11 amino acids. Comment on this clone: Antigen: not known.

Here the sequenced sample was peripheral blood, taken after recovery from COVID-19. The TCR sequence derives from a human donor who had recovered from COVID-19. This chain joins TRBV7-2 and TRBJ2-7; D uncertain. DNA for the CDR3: TGTGCCAGCAGTTTATCCTACGAGCAGTACTTC. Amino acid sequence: CASSLSYEQYF.